What follows describes a single TCR beta chain. Each CDR3 protein is one row after TCRdb ran MiXCR on the 5' RACE reads. Seen here are around 340,000 distinct CDR3 sequences, 14% to 15% observed once, and the top ten hold roughly 1.1%. The sample comes from a study of CD8 T cells in ankylosing spondylitis. CDR1 is KGHSH, CDR2 LQKENI, per germline. V gave up 2 bases and J gave up 2 bases; unmatched junction bases: 7. CDR3 length: 16 residues. Input material: blood, either unsorted or a sorted T cell fraction (not recorded which). The clonotype originates from a male donor with ankylosing spondylitis or in good health (not recorded which). V gene TRBV18 combines with J gene TRBJ2-7; 9 bases line up with TRBD2. DNA for the CDR3: TGTGCCAGCTCACCAGAAGAGACTAGCGGCCCCTACGAGCAGTACTTC. It encodes CASSPEETSGPYEQYF.